This T cell receptor beta chain is drawn from a study of beta chain features in type 1 diabetes. Study-wide points: The similarity of naive, central memory and Treg TCRB repertoires appeared greater among patients than among healthy donors. Sequencing of cDNA might inflate the share of cells that strongly express TCR.

With regard to this clone: The antigen is not known.

Via CD45RO/CCR7/CD25/CD127/CD95/CD27, cells of the CD4+ naive, central memory, regulatory and stem cell-like memory subsets were sorted. The germline CDR1 and CDR2 sequences are SGHTA and FQGNSA. This CDR3 region has 16 residues. The V and J ends lost 5 bases and 2 bases, in that order; junction bases with no gene match: 7. The study reverse transcribed the entire isolated RNA, so it sequenced expressed TCRB transcripts. Generated by immunoSEQ multiplex PCR, the TCRdb table keeps only in-frame clones and is missing some. The sample lists 680,000 or so clones; 15% to 19% were seen once. J is TRBJ2-1 and V is TRBV7-2; the match to TRBD1 covers 9 bases. Sequencing used naive CD4+ T cells from blood. The TCR sequence derives from a man between 18 and 29 years old in good health. As DNA, the CDR3 is TGTGCCAGCAGCCCGGGGACAGGGAATCCCTACAATGAGCAGTTCTTC. Its protein is CASSPGTGNPYNEQFF.